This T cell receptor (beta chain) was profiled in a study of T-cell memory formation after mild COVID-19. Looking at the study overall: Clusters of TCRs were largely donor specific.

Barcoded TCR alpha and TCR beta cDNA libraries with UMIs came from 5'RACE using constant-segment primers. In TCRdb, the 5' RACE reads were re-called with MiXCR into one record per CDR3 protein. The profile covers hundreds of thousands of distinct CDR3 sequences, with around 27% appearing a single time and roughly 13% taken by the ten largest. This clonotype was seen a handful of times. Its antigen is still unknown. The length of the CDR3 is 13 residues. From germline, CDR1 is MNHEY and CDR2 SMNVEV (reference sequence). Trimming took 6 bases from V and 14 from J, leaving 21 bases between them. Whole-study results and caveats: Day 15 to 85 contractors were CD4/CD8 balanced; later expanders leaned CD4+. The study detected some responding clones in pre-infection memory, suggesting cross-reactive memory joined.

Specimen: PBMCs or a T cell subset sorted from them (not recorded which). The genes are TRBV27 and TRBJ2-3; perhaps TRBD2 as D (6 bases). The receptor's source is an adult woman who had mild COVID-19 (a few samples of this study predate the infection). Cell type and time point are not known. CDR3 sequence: CASSFRGINNWYF. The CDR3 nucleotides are TGTGCCAGCAGCTTTCGGGGGATTAATAATTGGTATTTT.